This TCR beta chain originates from a study of T cell changes during pregnancy in multiple sclerosis. The CDR3 consists of 13 residues. Germline lookup yields CDR1 GTSNPN and CDR2 SVGIG (reference sequence). Unmatched junction bases numbered 6, after V lost 3 bases and J lost 7 bases. Profiled with immunoSEQ multiplex PCR; TCRdb holds only in-frame clones, not every one. The table has around 99,000 clones, 85% to 95% seen once. This TCR was recovered from a female donor in good health, enrolled as a control in a pregnancy study. The gene calls are TRBV30 and TRBJ1-5, with 7 bases identical to TRBD1. Material: peripheral blood, obtained in the third trimester of pregnancy. The CDR3 sequence: CAWSDRAGQPQHF. CDR3 coding DNA: TGTGCCTGGAGCGACAGGGCGGGCCAGCCCCAGCATTTT.